This T cell receptor (beta chain) derives from a study of T cell responses to AZD1222 COVID-19 vaccine. Method: immunoSEQ multiplex PCR; TCRdb's copy keeps in-frame clones and lacks some. Seen here are fewer than 130,000 clones, roughly 92% observed once, and the top ten hold 7.8%. Regarding this clone: Its target is not known.

Trimming removed 3 bases from V and 6 bases from J, with 8 bases in between. CDR1 is DFQATT, CDR2 SNEGSKA, per germline (reference sequence). The CDR3 totals 11 residues. Findings and caveats of the study: Along spike, vaccine-associated CD4 TCRs were found throughout, with dominance at 160-218 and 743-854. Spike-specific TCR depth and breadth grew after two AZD1222 doses.

This chain connects TRBV20-1 to TRBJ1-2; no firm D call. The input for sequencing was peripheral blood, taken on day 0 of AZD1222 vaccination. This receptor was taken from an adult in good health. The CDR3, as DNA: TGCAGTGCTAGGGGGAGAGATGGCTACACCTTC. Its translation: CSARGRDGYTF.